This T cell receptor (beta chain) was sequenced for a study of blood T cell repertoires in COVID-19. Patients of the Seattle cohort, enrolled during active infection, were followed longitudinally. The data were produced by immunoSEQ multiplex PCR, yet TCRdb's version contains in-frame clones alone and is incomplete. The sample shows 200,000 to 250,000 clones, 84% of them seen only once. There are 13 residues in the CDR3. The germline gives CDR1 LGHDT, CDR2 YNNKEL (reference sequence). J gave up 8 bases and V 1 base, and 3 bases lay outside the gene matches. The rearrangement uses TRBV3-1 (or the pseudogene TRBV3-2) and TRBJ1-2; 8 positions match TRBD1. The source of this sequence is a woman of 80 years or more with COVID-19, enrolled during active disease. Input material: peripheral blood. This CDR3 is CASSQVPGGGYTF. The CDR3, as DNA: TGTGCCAGCAGCCAAGTTCCAGGGGGCGGCTACACCTTC.